The 24 T cell receptor beta chains given below trace back to one sample, sequenced in a study of blood T cell repertoires in COVID-19. Here immunoSEQ multiplex PCR was the method, and the copy in TCRdb shows in-frame clones only, minus some. The sample lists about 270,000 clones, roughly nine tenths occurring once. Material: peripheral blood. The source of these receptors is a man aged 40-50 years with active or convalescent COVID-19.

This chain uses TRBV7-9 with TRBJ1-3; D remains ambiguous. Germline values: CDR1 SEHNR, CDR2 FQNEAQ (reference sequence). This CDR3 is 16 amino acids long. Deletions cut 1 base from V and 0 bases from J, with 10 bases between. The CDR3 reads CASSLGAANSGNTIYF. The CDR3 DNA follows: TGTGCCAGCAGCTTAGGGGCAGCCAACTCTGGAAACACCATATATTTT. The full variable domain, its missing parts supplied by reference TRBV7-9 and TRBJ1-3, is DTGVSQNPRHKITKRGQNVTFRCDPISEHNRLYWYRQTLGQGPEFLTYFQNEAQLEKSRLLSDRFSAERPKGSFSTLEIQRTEQGDSAMYLCASSLGAANSGNTIYFGEGSWLTVV.

The V call is TRBV4-2, the J call TRBJ1-1; TRBD1 agrees at 9 bases. The CDR3 has 15 amino acids. The V gene's germline CDR1 is LGHNA and CDR2 YNFKEQ. J gave up 3 bases and V 2 bases, and 4 bases lay outside the gene matches. CDR3 in amino acids: CASSQRGQGDTEAFF. CDR3 sequence (DNA): TGTGCCAGCAGCCAACGGGGACAGGGCGACACTGAAGCTTTCTTT.

The table lists this clone with a few counts. The chain is built from TRBV29-1 and TRBJ1-6, with unresolved D. Germline CDR1 and CDR2: SQVTM and ANQGSEA. The CDR3 has 14 residues. The V end lost 0 bases, the J end lost 9 bases, and 12 bases lay between the germline ends. The CDR3 bases are TGCAGCGTTGAAGATCGCCGGGGTGGTTCACCCCTCCACTTT. This sequence encodes CSVEDRRGGSPLHF.

The CDR3 DNA follows: TGTGCCAGCAGCCCCTCGTATGGCTACACCTTC. Amino acid sequence: CASSPSYGYTF. The chain couples TRBV12-3 or TRBV12-4 to TRBJ1-2; D is ambiguous. This CDR3 spans 11 amino acids. Trimming pared 6 bases from V and 5 bases from J, leaving 7 bases between.

This clone occurred once. As DNA, the CDR3 is TGTGCCAGCAGTGCGGAAGGGGTCACTGAAGCTTTCTTT. Its protein is CASSAEGVTEAFF. The V and J genes are TRBV2 and TRBJ1-1; possibly TRBD1 for D (5 bases). Looked up from germline, CDR1 is SNHLY and CDR2 is FYNNEI. CDR3 length: 13 amino acids. V lost 4 bases and J lost 4, with 10 bases in between.

J is TRBJ1-5 and V is TRBV5-1, with a possible D match to TRBD1 (6 bases). The CDR3 is made up of 15 amino acids. V lost 0 bases and J 5 bases, leaving 12 bases between the germline ends. Germline assignment: CDR1 SGHRS and CDR2 YFSETQ. The chain's CDR3 is CASSLGAGEYQPQHF. For the CDR3, the DNA is TGCGCCAGCAGCTTGGGGGCAGGGGAATATCAGCCCCAGCATTTT.

V and J are TRBV30 and TRBJ2-1; 7 nucleotides line up with TRBD2. Germline values: CDR1 GTSNPN, CDR2 SVGIG (reference sequence). The CDR3 extends over 11 amino acids. The junction had 1 base not matched to a gene; V was cut back by 1 base and J by 10 bases. The CDR3 DNA reads as TGTGCCTGGAGTGCGGGGGGAGAGCAGTTCTTC. Protein sequence: CAWSAGGEQFF.

DNA of the CDR3: TGTGCCAGCTCGCCGGGACAGGGGCCCGGGGAGCTGTTTTTT. Translating gives CASSPGQGPGELFF. The chain couples TRBV18 to TRBJ2-2; TRBD1 matches at 10 bases. This CDR3 region has 14 residues. The germline CDR1 and CDR2 sequences are KGHSH and LQKENI. Losses at the gene ends were 6 bases for V and 6 bases for J; bases not matched to a gene: 4.

The genes are TRBV3-1 (or the pseudogene TRBV3-2) and TRBJ2-2; no firm D call. CDR1 is LGHDT, CDR2 YNNKEL, per germline (reference sequence). The V end lost 3 bases, the J end lost 0 bases, and 14 bases lay between the germline ends. There are 17 residues in the CDR3. CDR3 protein: CASSQFGGGPNTGELFF. DNA of the CDR3: TGTGCCAGCAGCCAGTTCGGTGGTGGGCCGAACACCGGGGAGCTGTTTTTT.

The chain employs TRBV13 and TRBJ2-5, with 13 bases identical to TRBD2. The length of the CDR3 is 15 residues. With V trimmed by 8 bases and J by 5 bases, 8 bases remained unmatched. Germline lookup yields CDR1 PRHDT and CDR2 FYEKMQ (reference sequence). Here the CDR3 reads CASGILAGGRETQYF. CDR3 coding DNA: TGTGCCAGCGGAATACTAGCGGGGGGGCGCGAGACCCAGTACTTC.

The gene calls are TRBV5-4 and TRBJ1-1, with a weak D call TRBD1 (6 bases). CDR3 size: 13 residues. V lost 5 bases, J lost 0 bases, and 8 bases lay in between. Looked up from germline, CDR1 is SGHNT and CDR2 is YYREEE (reference sequence). The CDR3 coding sequence is TGTGCCAGCAGGGACAGCTTGAACACTGAAGCTTTCTTT. It specifies CASRDSLNTEAFF.

CDR3 region: CAISLTTGQGFSGAFF. The CDR3 DNA follows: TGTGCCATCAGCCTAACCACGGGACAGGGTTTTTCGGGAGCTTTCTTT. The V gene is TRBV10-3, the J gene TRBJ1-1; TRBD1 matches at 9 bases. The CDR3 length is 16 residues. J gave up 10 bases and V 6 bases, and 18 bases lay outside the gene matches. Germline CDR1 reads ENHRY; CDR2 reads SYGVKD.

The J gene is TRBJ2-1, the V gene TRBV3-1 (or the pseudogene TRBV3-2); 14 nucleotides align to TRBD2. V shed 0 bases, J shed 6 bases, and the junction held 7 bases outside the gene matches. This CDR3 contains 18 residues. Germline V gene sequence: CDR1 LGHDT, CDR2 YNNKEL (reference sequence). For the CDR3, the DNA is TGTGCCAGCAGCCAAGAACCGGGACTAGCGGGAGCCATCAATGAGCAGTTCTTC. Translating gives CASSQEPGLAGAINEQFF.

The rearrangement joins TRBV9 to TRBJ1-6, with TRBD1 matching over 11 bases. This CDR3 region has 16 residues. The ends lost 2 bases at V and 3 bases at J; junction bases unmatched: 1. The germline V gene encodes CDR1 SGDLS and CDR2 YYNGEE. Here the CDR3 DNA reads TGTGCCAGCAGCGTTGGGACAGGGGGCTATAATTCACCCCTCCACTTT. Encoded protein: CASSVGTGGYNSPLHF.

The chain links TRBV5-4 to TRBJ1-2; the D is unclear. Trimming took 7 bases from V and 0 from J, leaving 7 bases between them. This CDR3 has 12 residues. CDR1 is SGHNT, CDR2 YYREEE, per germline (reference sequence). CDR3 coding DNA: TGTGCCAGCCCTCCCTCTAACTATGGCTACACCTTC. Encoded protein: CASPPSNYGYTF.

The chain is built from TRBV18 and TRBJ1-6; D remains ambiguous. Germline values: CDR1 KGHSH, CDR2 LQKENI. This CDR3 comprises 15 residues. V was cut by 2 bases and J by 10 bases, with 15 bases left in between. The DNA for the CDR3 is TGTGCCAGCTCACCAAGGCCCCGGGAGGGATCACCCCTCCACTTT. This translates into CASSPRPREGSPLHF.

This rearrangement joins TRBV11-2 to TRBJ1-2, with a weak D call TRBD1 (6 bases). V lost 0 bases and J 8 bases, leaving 16 bases between the germline ends. CDR1 is SGHAT, CDR2 FQNNGV, per germline. This CDR3 is built from 15 residues. The chain's CDR3 is CASSLDLTGGGGYTF. CDR3 bases: TGTGCCAGCAGCTTAGATCTAACGGGGGGCGGAGGCTACACCTTC.

The V and J genes are TRBV2 and TRBJ2-4, with a weak D call TRBD1 (6 bases). The CDR3 has 14 residues. V gave up 10 bases and J gave up 3 bases, with 16 bases separating them. The germline gives CDR1 SNHLY, CDR2 FYNNEI. For the CDR3, the DNA is TGTGCCACCGGACAGCCTGTCGTCAAAAACATTCAGTACTTC. Translated: CATGQPVVKNIQYF.

The chain joins TRBV18 to TRBJ1-3; D remains unclear. The V end lost 0 bases, the J end lost 4 bases, and 7 bases lay between the germline ends. The CDR3 sequence is 14 residues long. Germline V gene data show CDR1 as KGHSH and CDR2 as LQKENI. The CDR3 region has the DNA TGTGCCAGCTCACCACCGGGGAGAGGAAACACCATATATTTT. Amino acid sequence: CASSPPGRGNTIYF.

CDR3 in DNA: TGTGCCAGCAGCTATTCGGGACAGGCATACGAGCAGTACTTC. Translated, it gives CASSYSGQAYEQYF. This sequence joins TRBV11-2 and TRBJ2-7, with 8 bases lining up with TRBD1. CDR1 and CDR2 (germline): SGHAT, FQNNGV. Unmatched junction bases numbered 6, after V lost 4 bases and J lost 4 bases. The CDR3 contains 14 residues. The variable domain in full, with the rest retrieved from reference TRBV11-2 and TRBJ2-7, is EAGVAQSPRYKIIEKRQSVAFWCNPISGHATLYWYQQILGQGPKLLIQFQNNGVVDDSQLPKDRFSAERLKGVDSTLKIQPAKLEDSAVYLCASSYSGQAYEQYFGPGTRLTVT.

In its sample, this clone was seen a few times. The V call is TRBV5-1, the J call TRBJ1-3, with 8 bases that match TRBD1. CDR3 size: 16 residues. J lost 0 bases, V lost 3 bases, and 5 bases had no gene match. The germline V gene encodes CDR1 SGHRS and CDR2 YFSETQ. In DNA, the CDR3 is TGCGCCAGCAGCTGGGGGACAGGATCCTCTGGAAACACCATATATTTT. It translates to CASSWGTGSSGNTIYF.

The CDR3, as DNA: TGTGCCAGCAGCCCTCTACAGGACAGATTACAAGAGACCCAGTACTTC. It yields the protein CASSPLQDRLQETQYF. This chain connects TRBV5-4 to TRBJ2-5; D perhaps matches TRBD1 (6 bases). Germline V gene lookup returns CDR1 SGHNT and CDR2 YYREEE (reference sequence). Trimming left V 4 bases short and J 2 bases short, with 18 bases between. This CDR3 is built from 16 residues.

The chain uses TRBV11-2 and TRBJ1-2; 9 bases are shared with TRBD1. CDR1 is SGHAT and CDR2 is FQNNGV in the germline V gene. The CDR3 is 15 residues long. The V gene end was trimmed by 0 bases and the J gene end by 8 bases; junction bases not matched to a gene: 7. CDR3 amino acids: CASSLELTGGGGYTF. The CDR3 coding sequence is TGTGCCAGCAGCTTAGAGCTGACAGGGGGAGGCGGCTACACCTTC.

The V call is TRBV5-6, the J call TRBJ1-5, with D uncertain. The CDR3 runs 14 residues. Germline lookup yields CDR1 SGHDT and CDR2 YYEEEE. Trimming pared 0 bases from V and 7 bases from J, leaving 11 bases between. CDR3 nucleotides: TGTGCCAGCAGCTTGGGGGAGCGGGAACAGCCCCAGCATTTT. Protein: CASSLGEREQPQHF.